These T cell receptor beta chains were read from a single sample in a study of blood T cell repertoires in COVID-19. Using immunoSEQ multiplex PCR, the repertoire was profiled, and TCRdb retains in-frame clones only, with some absent. The sample records about 130,000 clones, roughly four fifths being singletons. The sequenced sample was peripheral blood. The origin of the receptors is a man between 60 and 70 years old with acute or convalescent COVID-19. Each CDR3 is given with its conserved first and last residue. The order of the fields is CDR3 DNA, CDR3 protein, D gene, clone size, V gene, CDR3 length, J gene. A D gene is named only where the DNA matches it firmly. Clone size, where shown, is once, few, many, or a class for clones that have expanded.

CDR3 DNA: TGTGCCATAACAGATCGGCAATACGAGCAGTACTTC
CDR3 protein: CAITDRQYEQYF
D gene: -
clone size: -
V gene: TRBV6-5
CDR3 length: 12
J gene: TRBJ2-7

CDR3 DNA: TGTGCCAGCAGACCTATTGGCGGGAGGACCTACGAGCAGTACTTC
CDR3 protein: CASRPIGGRTYEQYF
D gene: TRBD2
clone size: -
V gene: TRBV7-8
CDR3 length: 15
J gene: TRBJ2-7

CDR3 DNA: TGTGCCAGCAGCTTGGCAGGGAACTATGGCTACACCTTC
CDR3 protein: CASSLAGNYGYTF
D gene: -
clone size: -
V gene: TRBV5-4
CDR3 length: 13
J gene: TRBJ1-2

CDR3 DNA: TGCGCCAGCAGTAACGGGGGGACGGATACGCAGTATTTT
CDR3 protein: CASSNGGTDTQYF
D gene: TRBD2
clone size: -
V gene: TRBV10-1
CDR3 length: 13
J gene: TRBJ2-3

CDR3 DNA: TGTGCCAGCAGTCGAAGATTACCTCGCCCCAGGGATTTGGTAGTCACTGAAGCTTTCTTT
CDR3 protein: CASSRRLPRPRDLVVTEAFF
D gene: -
clone size: -
V gene: TRBV28
CDR3 length: 20
J gene: TRBJ1-1

CDR3 DNA: TGTGCCAGCAGTCCTAGCGGGAGAGGCGCCTACAATGAGCAGTTCTTC
CDR3 protein: CASSPSGRGAYNEQFF
D gene: TRBD2
clone size: -
V gene: TRBV27
CDR3 length: 16
J gene: TRBJ2-1

CDR3 DNA: TGTGCCAGCAGCTTAGATAATGGGAGGCACGAGCAGTACTTC
CDR3 protein: CASSLDNGRHEQYF
D gene: -
clone size: -
V gene: TRBV11-2
CDR3 length: 14
J gene: TRBJ2-7

CDR3 DNA: TGTGCCAGCAGCTCTTATAGGGGCGGGGTGATTTATGAAAAACTGTTTTTT
CDR3 protein: CASSSYRGGVIYEKLFF
D gene: -
clone size: -
V gene: TRBV7-2
CDR3 length: 17
J gene: TRBJ1-4

CDR3 DNA: TGTGCCAGTAGTTGGCCGGGACAAGCGTGGAAAGAGCAGTTCTTC
CDR3 protein: CASSWPGQAWKEQFF
D gene: -
clone size: -
V gene: TRBV19
CDR3 length: 15
J gene: TRBJ2-1

CDR3 DNA: TGTGCCAGTAGGACGGGAGCAACAGATACGCAGTATTTT
CDR3 protein: CASRTGATDTQYF
D gene: -
clone size: -
V gene: TRBV19
CDR3 length: 13
J gene: TRBJ2-3

CDR3 DNA: TGTGCCAGCAGGCCGGGACTGACGAACACTGAAGCTTTCTTT
CDR3 protein: CASRPGLTNTEAFF
D gene: -
clone size: -
V gene: TRBV6-6
CDR3 length: 14
J gene: TRBJ1-1

CDR3 DNA: TGTGCCTGGAGAGTGGAGATCAATTCACCCCTCCACTTT
CDR3 protein: CAWRVEINSPLHF
D gene: -
clone size: once
V gene: TRBV30
CDR3 length: 13
J gene: TRBJ1-6

CDR3 DNA: TGTGCCAGCAGCAGGACTGGTTCCACAGATACGCAGTATTTT
CDR3 protein: CASSRTGSTDTQYF
D gene: -
clone size: few
V gene: TRBV7-3
CDR3 length: 14
J gene: TRBJ2-3

CDR3 DNA: TGCAGCGTTGATGCCCGGGGAGAGGGTAGCTACGAGCAGTACTTC
CDR3 protein: CSVDARGEGSYEQYF
D gene: -
clone size: -
V gene: TRBV29-1
CDR3 length: 15
J gene: TRBJ2-7

CDR3 DNA: TGTGCCAGCAGCCCGACTAGCGGTTACAATGAGCAGTTCTTC
CDR3 protein: CASSPTSGYNEQFF
D gene: TRBD2
clone size: -
V gene: TRBV3-1/TRBV3-2
CDR3 length: 14
J gene: TRBJ2-1

CDR3 DNA: TGTGCCAGCAGTTTACGGGACAGGGGTGAAGCTTTCTTT
CDR3 protein: CASSLRDRGEAFF
D gene: TRBD1
clone size: -
V gene: TRBV28
CDR3 length: 13
J gene: TRBJ1-1

CDR3 DNA: TGTGCCAGCAGTCCACTAGGGGGGGAAGGCTACACCTTC
CDR3 protein: CASSPLGGEGYTF
D gene: -
clone size: -
V gene: TRBV28
CDR3 length: 13
J gene: TRBJ1-2

CDR3 DNA: TGTGCCAGCAGTTGGGACTCAACGATCTCTGGAAACACCATATATTTT
CDR3 protein: CASSWDSTISGNTIYF
D gene: -
clone size: -
V gene: TRBV7-6
CDR3 length: 16
J gene: TRBJ1-3

CDR3 DNA: TGTGCCAGCAGCCAGACAAGAAACTATGGCTACACCTTC
CDR3 protein: CASSQTRNYGYTF
D gene: -
clone size: -
V gene: TRBV3-1/TRBV3-2
CDR3 length: 13
J gene: TRBJ1-2

CDR3 DNA: TGTGCCAGCAGTCGGGGGGAAACAGAGACCCAGTACTTC
CDR3 protein: CASSRGETETQYF
D gene: TRBD2
clone size: -
V gene: TRBV12-3/TRBV12-4
CDR3 length: 13
J gene: TRBJ2-5

CDR3 DNA: TGTGCCAGCAGTTCCCAGACAGGCAACGTTTACCAAGAGACCCAGTACTTC
CDR3 protein: CASSSQTGNVYQETQYF
D gene: -
clone size: -
V gene: TRBV28
CDR3 length: 17
J gene: TRBJ2-5

CDR3 DNA: TGTGCCAGCAGTTTACTGAGCGGGTCCTACGAGCAGTACTTC
CDR3 protein: CASSLLSGSYEQYF
D gene: -
clone size: -
V gene: TRBV27
CDR3 length: 14
J gene: TRBJ2-7

CDR3 DNA: TGTGCCAGCAGTTATGGACAGAGCTCCTATAATTCACCCCTCCACTTT
CDR3 protein: CASSYGQSSYNSPLHF
D gene: -
clone size: -
V gene: TRBV6-6
CDR3 length: 16
J gene: TRBJ1-6

CDR3 DNA: TGTGCCTGGAGAGGACGACTACAGGGGACAAACACTGAAGCTTTCTTT
CDR3 protein: CAWRGRLQGTNTEAFF
D gene: TRBD1
clone size: many
V gene: TRBV30
CDR3 length: 16
J gene: TRBJ1-1

CDR3 DNA: TGTGCCAGCAGCTTCCGGGACAGGGAAGGCGAGCAGTACTTC
CDR3 protein: CASSFRDREGEQYF
D gene: TRBD1
clone size: once
V gene: TRBV7-8
CDR3 length: 14
J gene: TRBJ2-7

CDR3 DNA: TGTGCCAGCAGGGCTTGGAGGGTTTTAGATACGCAGTATTTT
CDR3 protein: CASRAWRVLDTQYF
D gene: -
clone size: -
V gene: TRBV2
CDR3 length: 14
J gene: TRBJ2-3

CDR3 DNA: TGTGCCAGCAGGGCCATCCCGGGACTAGCGGGAGGATCCTACGAGCAGTACTTC
CDR3 protein: CASRAIPGLAGGSYEQYF
D gene: TRBD2
clone size: -
V gene: TRBV2
CDR3 length: 18
J gene: TRBJ2-7

CDR3 DNA: TGCGCCAGCAGCTCGGGGAGCACTGAAGCTTTCTTT
CDR3 protein: CASSSGSTEAFF
D gene: -
clone size: -
V gene: TRBV5-1
CDR3 length: 12
J gene: TRBJ1-1

CDR3 DNA: TGTGCCAGCAGTCCCCCCTGGACAGTGCAAGAGACCCAGTACTTC
CDR3 protein: CASSPPWTVQETQYF
D gene: -
clone size: few
V gene: TRBV28
CDR3 length: 15
J gene: TRBJ2-5

CDR3 DNA: TGTGCCAGCAGCGTAGACTACTACAATGAGCAGTTCTTC
CDR3 protein: CASSVDYYNEQFF
D gene: -
clone size: -
V gene: TRBV9
CDR3 length: 13
J gene: TRBJ2-1

CDR3 DNA: TGTGCCGGATTGACAGCCTCTGGAAACACCATATATTTT
CDR3 protein: CAGLTASGNTIYF
D gene: -
clone size: -
V gene: TRBV30
CDR3 length: 13
J gene: TRBJ1-3

CDR3 DNA: TGTGCCAGCAGCTTGGGGACAACTAGCACAGATACGCAGTATTTT
CDR3 protein: CASSLGTTSTDTQYF
D gene: -
clone size: -
V gene: TRBV5-4
CDR3 length: 15
J gene: TRBJ2-3

CDR3 DNA: TGTGCCAGCAGCGTGACAGGGGGCAAAAACATTCAGTACTTC
CDR3 protein: CASSVTGGKNIQYF
D gene: TRBD1
clone size: once
V gene: TRBV9
CDR3 length: 14
J gene: TRBJ2-4

CDR3 DNA: TGTGCCAGCAGCTTAAGTGACAGGGCCCACGAGCAGTACTTC
CDR3 protein: CASSLSDRAHEQYF
D gene: TRBD1
clone size: -
V gene: TRBV7-9
CDR3 length: 14
J gene: TRBJ2-7

CDR3 DNA: TGCAGTGCTAGTCCCGGACTAGCGTCCTACGAGCAGTACTTC
CDR3 protein: CSASPGLASYEQYF
D gene: TRBD2
clone size: -
V gene: TRBV20-1
CDR3 length: 14
J gene: TRBJ2-7

CDR3 DNA: TGTGCCAGCAGGGTGGGGGGTGGCCAGCCCCAGCATTTT
CDR3 protein: CASRVGGGQPQHF
D gene: -
clone size: once
V gene: TRBV6-5
CDR3 length: 13
J gene: TRBJ1-5

CDR3 DNA: TGTGCCAGCTCACCACAAACAGGGAACACTGAAGCTTTCTTT
CDR3 protein: CASSPQTGNTEAFF
D gene: -
clone size: -
V gene: TRBV18
CDR3 length: 14
J gene: TRBJ1-1

CDR3 DNA: TGTGCCTGGACCCGGTTGAACACTGAAGCTTTCTTT
CDR3 protein: CAWTRLNTEAFF
D gene: -
clone size: -
V gene: TRBV30
CDR3 length: 12
J gene: TRBJ1-1

CDR3 DNA: TGCGCCAGCAGCTCAAACGGGGGTGGAGATATGAACACTGAAGCTTTCTTT
CDR3 protein: CASSSNGGGDMNTEAFF
D gene: -
clone size: -
V gene: TRBV5-1
CDR3 length: 17
J gene: TRBJ1-1

CDR3 DNA: TGTGCCATCAGGGACAGGGAGGGCACCGGGGAGCTGTTTTTT
CDR3 protein: CAIRDREGTGELFF
D gene: -
clone size: -
V gene: TRBV10-3
CDR3 length: 14
J gene: TRBJ2-2

CDR3 DNA: TGCGCCAGCAGTAGGGACATTGGGGGCGAGCAGTACTTC
CDR3 protein: CASSRDIGGEQYF
D gene: -
clone size: -
V gene: TRBV10-1
CDR3 length: 13
J gene: TRBJ2-7

CDR3 DNA: TGCGCCAGCACGGGGGTCGGGTTGAACACTGAAGCTTTCTTT
CDR3 protein: CASTGVGLNTEAFF
D gene: -
clone size: -
V gene: TRBV5-1
CDR3 length: 14
J gene: TRBJ1-1

CDR3 DNA: TGTGCCAGCAGCTCTTTTACAGGGTGGTCGGACGGCTACACCTTC
CDR3 protein: CASSSFTGWSDGYTF
D gene: -
clone size: -
V gene: TRBV11-2
CDR3 length: 15
J gene: TRBJ1-2

CDR3 DNA: TGTGCCAGCAGGCTAGCGGGAACGAATGAGCAGTTCTTC
CDR3 protein: CASRLAGTNEQFF
D gene: TRBD2
clone size: -
V gene: TRBV5-5
CDR3 length: 13
J gene: TRBJ2-1

CDR3 DNA: TGCAGCGCTTTTTTGTCCGGGGGCTACACCTTC
CDR3 protein: CSAFLSGGYTF
D gene: -
clone size: -
V gene: TRBV20-1
CDR3 length: 11
J gene: TRBJ1-2

CDR3 DNA: TGTGCCAGCAGTTCCCTCCGGACTAGCGGGAGAGGGAGAGATACGCAGTATTTT
CDR3 protein: CASSSLRTSGRGRDTQYF
D gene: TRBD2
clone size: -
V gene: TRBV6-2/TRBV6-3
CDR3 length: 18
J gene: TRBJ2-3

CDR3 DNA: TGTGCCAGCAGTTATGTTACCGGGACAGGGCTCCACGAGCAGTACTTC
CDR3 protein: CASSYVTGTGLHEQYF
D gene: TRBD1
clone size: few
V gene: TRBV27
CDR3 length: 16
J gene: TRBJ2-7

CDR3 DNA: TGCAGCGTTGAAGAACGGGGGGGGTACGAGCAGTACTTC
CDR3 protein: CSVEERGGYEQYF
D gene: TRBD2
clone size: -
V gene: TRBV29-1
CDR3 length: 13
J gene: TRBJ2-7

CDR3 DNA: TGTGCCAGCAGCTTGCCAGATAGCAATCAGCCCCAGCATTTT
CDR3 protein: CASSLPDSNQPQHF
D gene: -
clone size: once
V gene: TRBV5-5
CDR3 length: 14
J gene: TRBJ1-5